One sample yielded the 3 T cell receptor beta chains listed below, sequenced in a study of CD8+CD57+ T cells in acquired aplastic anemia (dated by TCRdb to the late 2010s). Patients chosen for sequencing had shown expansion of CD8+CD57+ cells by flow cytometry. Sequencing took place on an Illumina HiSeq 2000. Genomic DNA served as template for TCR beta VDJ combination and CDR3 sequence profiling. The public reads were reanalyzed by TCRdb: fastp trimming at Q25, MiXCR alignment, in-frame beta chains only. A single entry per CDR3 protein holds the most common genes and DNA from its merged rows. Recorded for this sample are 150,000 to 200,000 distinct CDR3 sequences; roughly 60% of them occurred a single time. In total, the top ten clones hold about 42% of the sample. Material: sorted CD4+, CD8+, or CD8+CD57+ T cells (not recorded which) from PBMCs. The receptors shown here come from a human donor with aplastic anemia.

Comment on this clonotype: The junction does not match germline at one end; this may be a read error. This chain links TRBV5-4 with TRBJ1-6; weak D call: TRBD1 (6 bases). The CDR3 loop spans 15 amino acids. From germline, CDR1 is SGHNT and CDR2 YYREEE (reference sequence). The CDR3 DNA reads TGTGCCAGCAGCTTCCTATCGGGGGCTAATTCACCCCTCCACTTC. This encodes CASSFLSGANSPLHF.

This chain uses TRBV10-1 with TRBJ1-1; 7 bases are a match to TRBD1. Trimming removed 5 bases from V and 0 bases from J; junction bases left unmatched: 6. The CDR3 is made up of 15 amino acids. Germline CDR1 is WNHNN and CDR2 is SYGVQD (reference sequence). The CDR3 DNA sequence: TGCGCCAGCAGTCCTAAGACAGGGATGAACACTGAAGCTTTCTTT. Translation: CASSPKTGMNTEAFF.

The gene calls are TRBV2 and TRBJ2-5; TRBD2 agrees at 8 bases. J lost 9 bases, V lost 6 bases, and 18 bases had no gene match. Germline V gives CDR1 SNHLY, CDR2 FYNNEI. The CDR3 length is 16 residues. The CDR3 DNA is TGTGCCAGCAGCTTCGTCCTAGCGGGCCCGGGCAAGCCCCAGTACTTC. Translation gives CASSFVLAGPGKPQYF. The full variable domain, in which reference TRBV2 and TRBJ2-5 provide the parts outside the CDR3, is EPEVTQTPSHQVTQMGQEVILRCVPISNHLYFYWYRQILGQKVEFLVSFYNNEISEKSEIFDDQFSVERPDGSNFTLKIRSTKLEDSAMYFCASSFVLAGPGKPQYFGPGTRLLVL.